The TCR beta chain under discussion was sequenced for a study of cytomegalovirus exposure and HLA in healthy donors. Study-wide results and limits: The study had only CMV serostatus as immune exposure information. TCR beta V- and J-gene trimming was later associated with a missense DCLRE1C variant. An ancestry cluster, one associated with Asian ancestry, reportedly showed fewer N-insertions than the approximately 720-donor mean in a later analysis. Most TCR beta V segments were productive about 87% or about 30% of the time in an earlier analysis.

Comment on this clone: Its antigen is undetermined.

Use of 60 Vbeta and 13 Jbeta primers characterized the PCR. The repertoire was sequenced with immunoSEQ multiplex PCR; TCRdb's copy has only in-frame clones and lacks some. This table holds 110,000 to 150,000 clones, around 70% found once. CDR3 length equals 15 residues. V was trimmed by 1 base and J by 2 bases, leaving 9 bases between them. Germline V gene data show CDR1 as MNHEY and CDR2 as SMNVEV (reference sequence). The genes are TRBV27 and TRBJ1-5, with D hard to call. The specimen sequenced was PBMCs. The sequence was obtained from a woman aged 25-40 years in good health and CMV-seronegative. CDR3 residues: CASSLWPLGNQPQHF. The CDR3 DNA follows: TGTGCCAGCAGTTTATGGCCCTTGGGCAATCAGCCCCAGCATTTT.